The 2 T cell receptor beta chains below come from one sample, sequenced in a study of OX40 agonist ivuxolimab in advanced cancers. The data were produced by immunoSEQ multiplex PCR, yet TCRdb's version contains in-frame clones alone and is incomplete. This sample has approximately 13,000 clones, with more than 75% found just once. Source: CD4+ or CD8+ T cells sorted from blood, taken in a trial of the OX40 agonist ivuxolimab. The receptors come from an adult with an advanced solid tumor such as melanoma, head and neck, liver or kidney cancer.

The chain has TRBV5-6 and TRBJ1-5; D is ambiguous. This CDR3 has 13 amino acids. CDR1 and CDR2 from the germline V gene are SGHDT and YYEEEE. Trimming pared 0 bases from V and 7 bases from J, leaving 8 bases between. CDR3 nucleotide sequence: TGTGCCAGCAGCTTGGAGTTGACACAGCCCCAGCATTTT. Amino acid sequence: CASSLELTQPQHF.

The rearrangement links TRBV7-8 to TRBJ1-1; D gene uncertain. CDR3 length: 15 residues. With 5 bases removed from V and 1 base from J, the gap between germline ends came to 14 bases. Germline CDR1 is SGHVS and CDR2 is FQNEAQ. The CDR3 protein is CASSERRNGNTEAFF. The CDR3 bases are TGTGCCAGCAGCGAACGGCGGAACGGGAACACTGAAGCTTTCTTT.